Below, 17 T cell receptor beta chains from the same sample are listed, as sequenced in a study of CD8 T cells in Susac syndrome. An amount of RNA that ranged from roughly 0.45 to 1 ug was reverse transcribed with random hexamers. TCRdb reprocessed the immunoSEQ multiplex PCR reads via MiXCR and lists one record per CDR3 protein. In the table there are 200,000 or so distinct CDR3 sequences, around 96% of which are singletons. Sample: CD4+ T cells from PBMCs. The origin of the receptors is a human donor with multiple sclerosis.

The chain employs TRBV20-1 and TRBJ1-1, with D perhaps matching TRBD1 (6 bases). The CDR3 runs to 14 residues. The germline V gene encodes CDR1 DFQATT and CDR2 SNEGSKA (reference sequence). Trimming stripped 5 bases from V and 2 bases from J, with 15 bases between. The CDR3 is CSAPSPGVNTEAFF. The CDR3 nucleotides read TGCAGTGCTCCATCCCCAGGGGTCAACACTGAAGCTTTCTTT.

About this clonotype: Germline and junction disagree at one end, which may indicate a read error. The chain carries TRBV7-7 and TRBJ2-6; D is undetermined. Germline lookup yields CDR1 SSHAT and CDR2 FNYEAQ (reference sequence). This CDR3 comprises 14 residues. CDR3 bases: TGTGCTAGCAGCTTAGGGACTGGGGCCAACGTCCTGACTTTC. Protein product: CASSLGTGANVLTF.

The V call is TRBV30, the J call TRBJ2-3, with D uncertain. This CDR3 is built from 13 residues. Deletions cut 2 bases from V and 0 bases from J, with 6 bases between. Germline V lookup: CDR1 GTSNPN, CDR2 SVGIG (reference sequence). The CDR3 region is CAWSPGSTDTQYF. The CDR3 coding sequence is TGTGCCTGGAGTCCAGGAAGCACAGATACGCAGTATTTT.

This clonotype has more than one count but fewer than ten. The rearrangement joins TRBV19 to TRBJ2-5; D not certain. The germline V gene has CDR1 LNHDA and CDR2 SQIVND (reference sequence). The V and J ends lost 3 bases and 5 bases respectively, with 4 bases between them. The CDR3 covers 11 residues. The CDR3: CASSMGETQYF. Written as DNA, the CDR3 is TGTGCCAGTAGTATGGGCGAGACCCAGTACTTC.

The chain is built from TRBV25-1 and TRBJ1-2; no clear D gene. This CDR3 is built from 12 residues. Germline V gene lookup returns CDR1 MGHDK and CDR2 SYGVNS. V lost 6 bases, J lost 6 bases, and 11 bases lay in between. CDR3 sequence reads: CASRSQRDGYTF. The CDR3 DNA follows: TGTGCCAGCAGGAGCCAAAGGGATGGCTACACCTTC.

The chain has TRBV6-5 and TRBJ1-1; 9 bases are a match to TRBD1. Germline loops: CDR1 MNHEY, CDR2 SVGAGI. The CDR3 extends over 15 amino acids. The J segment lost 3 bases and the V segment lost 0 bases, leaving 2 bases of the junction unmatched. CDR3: CASSYSRQGDTEAFF. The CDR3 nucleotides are TGTGCCAGCAGTTACTCGCGACAGGGGGACACTGAAGCTTTCTTT.

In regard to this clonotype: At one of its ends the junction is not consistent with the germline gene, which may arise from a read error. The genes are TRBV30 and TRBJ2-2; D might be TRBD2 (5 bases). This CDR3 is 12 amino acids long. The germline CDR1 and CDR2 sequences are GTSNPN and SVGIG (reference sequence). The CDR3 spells CAWSATEAVWLF. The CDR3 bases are TGTGCCTGGAGTGCCACGGAGGCTGTTTGGCTATTT.

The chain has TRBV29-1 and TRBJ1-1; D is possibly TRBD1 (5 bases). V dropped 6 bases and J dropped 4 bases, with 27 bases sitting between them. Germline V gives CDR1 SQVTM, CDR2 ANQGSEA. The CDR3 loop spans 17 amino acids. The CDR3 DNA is TGCAGCGTAGACCAGGGTTGGGGGTTAGGCTATGGCACTGAAGCTTTCTTT. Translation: CSVDQGWGLGYGTEAFF.

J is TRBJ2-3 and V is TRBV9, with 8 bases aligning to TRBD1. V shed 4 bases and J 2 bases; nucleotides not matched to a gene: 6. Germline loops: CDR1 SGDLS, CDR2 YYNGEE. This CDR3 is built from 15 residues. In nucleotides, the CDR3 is TGTGCCAGCAGCACCCCGGGACAGGCCACAGATACGCAGTATTTT. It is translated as CASSTPGQATDTQYF.

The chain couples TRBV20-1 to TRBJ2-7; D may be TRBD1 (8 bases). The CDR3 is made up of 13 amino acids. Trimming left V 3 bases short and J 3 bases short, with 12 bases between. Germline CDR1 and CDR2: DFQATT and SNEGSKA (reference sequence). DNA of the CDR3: TGCAGTGCTAGTACAGGGGGGGACTACGAGCAGTACTTC. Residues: CSASTGGDYEQYF.

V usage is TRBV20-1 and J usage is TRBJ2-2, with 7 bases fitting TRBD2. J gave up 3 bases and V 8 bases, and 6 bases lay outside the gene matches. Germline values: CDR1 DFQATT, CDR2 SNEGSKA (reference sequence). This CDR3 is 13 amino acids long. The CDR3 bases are TGCAGTATTGAGCGGGGATACACCGGGGAGCTGTTTTTT. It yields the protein CSIERGYTGELFF.

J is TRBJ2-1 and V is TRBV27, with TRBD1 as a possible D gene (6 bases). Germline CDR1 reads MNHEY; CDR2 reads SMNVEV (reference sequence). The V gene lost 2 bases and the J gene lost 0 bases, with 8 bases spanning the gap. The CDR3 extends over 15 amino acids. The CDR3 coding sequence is TGTGCCAGCAGTTTAGAGGGGGTCTCCTACAATGAGCAGTTCTTC. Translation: CASSLEGVSYNEQFF.

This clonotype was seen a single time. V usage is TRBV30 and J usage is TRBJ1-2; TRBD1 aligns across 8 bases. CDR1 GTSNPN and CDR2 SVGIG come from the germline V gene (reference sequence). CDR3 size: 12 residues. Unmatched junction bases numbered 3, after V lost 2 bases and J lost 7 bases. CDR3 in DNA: TGTGCCTGGAGTCTGGACAGGGTTGGCTACACCTTC. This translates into CAWSLDRVGYTF.

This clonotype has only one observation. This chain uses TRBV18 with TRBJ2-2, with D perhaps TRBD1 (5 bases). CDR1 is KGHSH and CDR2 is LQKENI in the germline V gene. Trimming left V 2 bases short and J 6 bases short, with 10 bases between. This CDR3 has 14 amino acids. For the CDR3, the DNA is TGTGCCAGCTCACCAGACAGACGTCCCGGGGAGCTGTTTTTT. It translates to CASSPDRRPGELFF.

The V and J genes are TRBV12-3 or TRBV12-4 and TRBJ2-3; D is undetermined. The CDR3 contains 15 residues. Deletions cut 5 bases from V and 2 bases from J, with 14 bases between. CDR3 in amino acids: CASSRTTTPTDTQYF. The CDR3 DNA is TGTGCCAGCAGTCGTACCACGACCCCCACAGATACGCAGTATTTT.

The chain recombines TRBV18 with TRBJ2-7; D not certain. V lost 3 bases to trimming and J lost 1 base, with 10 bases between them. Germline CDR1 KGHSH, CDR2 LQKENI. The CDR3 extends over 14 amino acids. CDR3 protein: CASSPTTVSYEQYF. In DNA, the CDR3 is TGTGCCAGCTCACCTACCACAGTTTCCTACGAGCAGTACTTC.

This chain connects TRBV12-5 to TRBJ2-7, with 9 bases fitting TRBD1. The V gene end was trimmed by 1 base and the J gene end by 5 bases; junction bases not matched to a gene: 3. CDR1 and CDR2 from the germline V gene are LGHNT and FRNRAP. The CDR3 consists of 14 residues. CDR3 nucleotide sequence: TGTGCTAGTGGTTTGGGACAGGGGGGCGACGAGCAGTACTTC. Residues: CASGLGQGGDEQYF.